This T cell receptor beta chain was sequenced in a study of T-cell memory formation after mild COVID-19. The V segment lost 4 bases and the J segment 4 bases; nucleotides outside the gene matches: 5. The CDR3 covers 15 residues. CDR1 and CDR2 (germline): ENHRY, SYGVKD. This clonotype was counted at least ten times. Its target is unknown. The study, taken as a whole, reports: Nothing showed for sure that second-wave clones peaking on day 37 were SARS-CoV-2 specific. Memory from before infection featured some responding clones, which suggests cross-reactive memory joined.

The 5'RACE method, run with constant-segment primers, produced TCR alpha and TCR beta cDNA libraries (carrying sample barcodes and UMIs). TCRdb reprocessed the 5' RACE reads via MiXCR and lists one record per CDR3 protein. The sample gives 250,000 or so distinct CDR3 sequences, over 15% of which show up once; more than 20% is in the top ten. The chain uses TRBV10-3 and TRBJ2-3; 10 bases are a match to TRBD1. The origin of this receptor is a man aged 18 to 30 who had mild COVID-19 (a few samples of this study predate the infection). Cell type and time point are not known. Sequences were obtained from PBMCs or a T cell subset sorted from them (not recorded which). In DNA form, the CDR3 reads TGTGCCATCAGTGGGGGGACAGGGGTTCCAGATACGCAGTATTTT. Amino acids: CAISGGTGVPDTQYF.